This passage covers 27 T cell receptor beta chains from one sample sequenced in a study of patients and donors after allogeneic stem cell transplantation. TCRdb recomputed calls from the RT-PCR reads with MiXCR, one row per CDR3 protein. The sample contains hundreds of thousands of distinct CDR3 sequences, 16% of which appear only once. Sequencing was done on a sample of blood, either unsorted or a sorted T cell fraction (not recorded which). These receptors came from a human donor who was either an allogeneic HSCT recipient or a stem cell or donor lymphocyte infusion donor (not recorded which). It is not recorded whose cells these are; they may come from a transplant donor.

The rearrangement uses TRBV18 and TRBJ2-7; 9 bases are shared with TRBD2. The V segment lost 6 bases and the J segment 1 base; nucleotides outside the gene matches: 7. The germline V gene has CDR1 KGHSH and CDR2 LQKENI. CDR3 size: 15 residues. CDR3 loop: CASSQTSGSSYEQYF. DNA of the CDR3: TGTGCCAGCTCCCAGACTAGCGGTTCTTCCTACGAGCAGTACTTC.

The sample holds a few counts of this clonotype. The J gene is TRBJ2-7, the V gene TRBV7-3; D gene ambiguous. Germline V CDR1 and CDR2: SGHTA, FQGTGA. Trimming left V 7 bases short and J 0 bases short, with 10 bases between. The CDR3 is 13 amino acids. This CDR3 is CASNRQSSYEQYF. The CDR3 DNA sequence: TGTGCCAGCAACCGTCAGAGCTCCTACGAGCAGTACTTC.

V gene TRBV12-5 combines with J gene TRBJ1-2, with 8 nucleotides matching TRBD1. The germline V gene encodes CDR1 LGHNT and CDR2 FRNRAP. The trim removed 6 bases at V and 4 bases at J, leaving 13 bases unmatched. CDR3 length equals 16 residues. For the CDR3, the DNA is TGTGCTAGTGGCTCCTTAACAGGGGGTGGAAGCTATGGCTACACCTTC. Amino acids: CASGSLTGGGSYGYTF. Combining the CDR3 with reference TRBV12-5 and TRBJ1-2 gives the whole variable domain DARVTQTPRHKVTEMGQEVTMRCQPILGHNTVFWYRQTMMQGLELLAYFRNRAPLDDSGMPKDRFSAEMPDATLATLKIQPSEPRDSAVYFCASGSLTGGGSYGYTFGSGTRLTVV.

This clonotype appeared a few times. This chain links TRBV5-1 with TRBJ1-2; D unclear. The CDR3 loop spans 13 amino acids. V dropped 4 bases and J dropped 8 bases, with 15 bases sitting between them. CDR1 and CDR2 from the germline V gene are SGHRS and YFSETQ. The CDR3 region has the DNA TGCGCCAGCAGCGTACGTGGGGAAAGGGGCTACACCTTC. Translation: CASSVRGERGYTF. Combining the CDR3 with reference TRBV5-1 and TRBJ1-2 gives the whole variable domain KAGVTQTPRYLIKTRGQQVTLSCSPISGHRSVSWYQQTPGQGLQFLFEYFSETQRNKGNFPGRFSGRQFSNSRSEMNVSTLELGDSALYLCASSVRGERGYTFGSGTRLTVV.

This chain links TRBV9 with TRBJ1-1, with 8 nucleotides matching TRBD1. V gave up 4 bases and J gave up 6 bases; unmatched junction bases: 5. Germline values: CDR1 SGDLS, CDR2 YYNGEE. There are 13 residues in the CDR3. The CDR3 protein is CASSSAGGSEAFF. CDR3 sequence (DNA): TGTGCCAGCAGCTCGGCAGGGGGCTCTGAAGCTTTCTTT.

This clonotype appeared many times. The chain employs TRBV20-1 and TRBJ2-7; D not resolved. CDR1 and CDR2 from the germline V gene are DFQATT and SNEGSKA (reference sequence). The CDR3 consists of 11 residues. V lost 6 bases, J lost 4 bases, and 10 bases lay in between. CDR3 DNA: TGCAGTGCGCCCTACCAGTACGAGCAGTACTTC. Its translation is CSAPYQYEQYF.

This sequence joins TRBV24-1 and TRBJ2-2, with TRBD1 identical over 7 bases. J gave up 4 bases and V 9 bases, and 4 bases lay outside the gene matches. The CDR3 is 13 amino acids. Germline loops: CDR1 KGHDR, CDR2 SFDVKD. CDR3 amino acids: CATGGQSTGELFF. The CDR3 nucleotides are TGTGCCACCGGGGGACAGAGCACCGGGGAGCTGTTTTTT.

This clonotype was observed a few times. The V call is TRBV30, the J call TRBJ2-7; tentatively, D is TRBD2 (6 bases). The V end was cut by 4 bases, the J end by 5 bases, with 15 bases between. Germline CDR1 is GTSNPN and CDR2 is SVGIG (reference sequence). The CDR3 runs to 13 residues. This CDR3 is CAWIGGLIHEQYF. The CDR3, as DNA: TGTGCCTGGATCGGGGGACTTATCCACGAGCAGTACTTC.

The chain has TRBV29-1 and TRBJ2-1, with D unresolved. The CDR3 is 14 amino acids. Germline loops: CDR1 SQVTM, CDR2 ANQGSEA. Trimming left V 3 bases short and J 0 bases short, with 9 bases between. CDR3 DNA: TGCAGCGTTGATTTGCGGAGCTCCTACAATGAGCAGTTCTTC. This gives the protein CSVDLRSSYNEQFF.

At least ten counts were recorded for this clonotype. This sequence joins TRBV7-9 and TRBJ2-1; no clear D gene. This CDR3 region has 16 residues. In germline, CDR1 is SEHNR, CDR2 FQNEAQ (reference sequence). Deletions cut 4 bases from V and 6 bases from J, with 19 bases between. The CDR3 DNA is TGTGCCAGCAGCTCGCCGGGCCCCTACTTTTCCAATGAGCAGTTCTTC. Protein sequence: CASSSPGPYFSNEQFF.

This chain uses TRBV20-1 with TRBJ1-2; D is perhaps TRBD1 (6 bases). The V end was cut by 6 bases, the J end by 5 bases, with 13 bases between. Per the germline V gene, CDR1 is DFQATT and CDR2 is SNEGSKA (reference sequence). This CDR3 is built from 12 residues. For the CDR3, the DNA is TGCAGTGCCCATGAACAGGGATATGGCTACACCTTC. Translating it yields CSAHEQGYGYTF.

This clonotype showed up just once. The V gene is TRBV29-1, the J gene TRBJ2-3; 11 positions agree with TRBD1. The CDR3 covers 14 residues. Losses at the gene ends were 5 bases for V and 5 bases for J; bases not matched to a gene: 6. Germline V CDR1 and CDR2: SQVTM, ANQGSEA. The CDR3 DNA reads as TGCAGCGTTCCCCGGGACAGGGGGAGAGATACGCAGTATTTT. Amino acids: CSVPRDRGRDTQYF.

The table lists this clonotype with a few counts. The chain uses TRBV10-3 and TRBJ2-7; possibly TRBD2 for D (5 bases). V lost 7 bases, J lost 7 bases, and 17 bases lay in between. The V gene's germline CDR1 is ENHRY and CDR2 SYGVKD. The CDR3 runs 13 residues. Here the CDR3 DNA reads TGTGCCATCAAGAAGGTGGGAGCAGGAGAGCAGTACTTC. The encoded protein is CAIKKVGAGEQYF.

This CDR3 reads CASSTRPPIYEQYF. CDR3 DNA: TGCGCCAGCAGCACGCGGCCCCCCATCTACGAGCAGTACTTC. The chain carries TRBV5-1 and TRBJ2-7; D not resolved. Between the trimmed V and J ends, which lost 4 bases and 3 bases, there was a span of 14 bases. This CDR3 is built from 14 residues. CDR1 and CDR2 from the germline V gene are SGHRS and YFSETQ.

This clonotype was counted between two and nine times. The chain employs TRBV20-1 and TRBJ2-3, with D perhaps matching TRBD2 (6 bases). The CDR3 totals 13 residues. Germline V CDR1 and CDR2: DFQATT, SNEGSKA (reference sequence). The V end was cut by 3 bases, the J end by 5 bases, with 12 bases between. The CDR3 DNA reads as TGCAGTGCTAGGGTCGGGGGTAAAGATACGCAGTATTTT. Its translation is CSARVGGKDTQYF.

This clonotype was seen a few times. V is TRBV9 and J is TRBJ2-1; TRBD2 matches 10 bases. V gave up 2 bases and J gave up 6 bases; unmatched junction bases: 2. The CDR3 extends over 14 amino acids. CDR1 is SGDLS, CDR2 YYNGEE, per germline. The CDR3 is CASSVWTSGNEQFF. CDR3 DNA: TGTGCCAGCAGCGTGTGGACTAGCGGCAATGAGCAGTTCTTC.

This clonotype was counted ten times or more. The V and J genes are TRBV20-1 and TRBJ2-5, with a tentative D call TRBD1 (6 bases). The CDR3 runs 15 residues. Germline V gene sequence: CDR1 DFQATT, CDR2 SNEGSKA (reference sequence). The ends were cut back, 2 bases at V and 3 bases at J, with 16 bases in the middle. The chain's CDR3 is CSARYVTGLKETQYF. The CDR3 DNA sequence: TGCAGTGCTAGATACGTAACAGGGTTGAAAGAGACCCAGTACTTC.

CDR3 coding DNA: TGTGCCAGCAGACCTCGGACCCCCTGGGATGAGCAGTTCTTC. Amino acids: CASRPRTPWDEQFF. The chain has TRBV6-1 and TRBJ2-1, with no clear D. The CDR3 consists of 14 residues. Germline V CDR1 and CDR2: MNHNS, SASEGT. Deletions cut 6 bases from V and 8 bases from J, with 17 bases between.

The chain employs TRBV7-9 and TRBJ2-7; TRBD2 matches 12 bases. The V and J ends lost 5 bases and 9 bases, in that order; junction bases with no gene match: 17. Germline lookup yields CDR1 SEHNR and CDR2 FQNEAQ (reference sequence). The CDR3 is 17 residues long. The CDR3 protein is CASSPDRLLAGGDVQYF. The CDR3 DNA reads TGTGCCAGCAGCCCCGACCGGTTACTAGCGGGGGGAGACGTGCAGTACTTC. Full variable domain (rest looked up from reference TRBV7-9 and TRBJ2-7): DTGVSQNPRHKITKRGQNVTFRCDPISEHNRLYWYRQTLGQGPEFLTYFQNEAQLEKSRLLSDRFSAERPKGSFSTLEIQRTEQGDSAMYLCASSPDRLLAGGDVQYFGPGTRLTVT.

This clonotype came up many times. V gene TRBV5-1 combines with J gene TRBJ2-3, with TRBD2 matching over 8 bases. The CDR3 runs to 16 residues. V lost 0 bases, J lost 2 bases, and 5 bases stayed unmatched. Germline V gene lookup returns CDR1 SGHRS and CDR2 YFSETQ. The CDR3 here is CASSLDLAGPTDTQYF. Here the CDR3 DNA reads TGCGCCAGCAGCTTGGATCTAGCGGGTCCCACAGATACGCAGTATTTT.

This clonotype showed up just a few times. The gene calls are TRBV19 and TRBJ1-5; D call uncertain. Germline values: CDR1 LNHDA, CDR2 SQIVND (reference sequence). The CDR3 is 14 amino acids. The V gene lost 3 bases and the J gene lost 3 bases, with 9 bases spanning the gap. CDR3 nucleotide sequence: TGTGCCAGTAGTATTCAAGGGTTCAATCAGCCCCAGCATTTT. It translates to CASSIQGFNQPQHF.

This clonotype was counted between two and nine times. This rearrangement joins TRBV6-2 or TRBV6-3 to TRBJ2-2, with a weak D call TRBD2 (6 bases). Germline values: CDR1 MNHEY, CDR2 SVGEGT. V lost 8 bases to trimming and J lost 4 bases, with 17 bases between them. There are 15 residues in the CDR3. The CDR3: CASGVAVFGTGELFF. CDR3 nucleotides: TGTGCCAGCGGAGTAGCGGTCTTTGGCACCGGGGAGCTGTTTTTT.

About this clonotype: With a much larger clone just one base away, this may be a read error. The V call is TRBV5-1, the J call TRBJ2-2, with no clear D. The CDR3 loop spans 14 amino acids. Germline CDR1 reads SGHRS; CDR2 reads YFSETQ. With 7 bases removed from V and 3 bases from J, the gap between germline ends came to 13 bases. The CDR3, as DNA: TGCGCCAGCCGCATGGCTACGGACACCGGGGAGCTGTTTTTT. This translates into CASRMATDTGELFF.

The sample holds many counts of this clonotype. The V call is TRBV25-1, the J call TRBJ1-3; D gene ambiguous. The CDR3 consists of 14 residues. From germline, CDR1 is MGHDK and CDR2 SYGVNS. Trimming took 2 bases from V and 5 from J, leaving 10 bases between them. The CDR3 loop is CASSEGGVRNTIYF. The CDR3 DNA follows: TGTGCCAGCAGTGAAGGTGGTGTCCGAAACACCATATATTTT.

In its sample, this clonotype was seen a few times. V is TRBV29-1 and J is TRBJ2-4; possible D gene TRBD2, 5 bases. Germline assignment: CDR1 SQVTM and CDR2 ANQGSEA. The CDR3 has 15 residues. V was shortened by 6 bases and J by 0 bases, with 15 bases between the two germline ends. Here the CDR3 reads CSVIARQPAKNIQYF. CDR3 DNA: TGCAGCGTAATAGCGAGGCAACCAGCCAAAAACATTCAGTACTTC.

This clonotype was counted only a few times. This chain connects TRBV20-1 to TRBJ2-3; 8 bases fit TRBD2. Germline lookup yields CDR1 DFQATT and CDR2 SNEGSKA (reference sequence). The CDR3 covers 17 residues. With 6 bases clipped from V and 7 bases from J, the junction kept 21 bases outside the gene matches. In DNA form, the CDR3 reads TGCAGTGCAACCCAGGGGAGAGCAGCGGGAGTAAGAAATACGCAGTATTTT. Protein product: CSATQGRAAGVRNTQYF.

This chain joins TRBV18 and TRBJ1-1; 8 bases match TRBD1. From germline, CDR1 is KGHSH and CDR2 LQKENI. The CDR3 consists of 15 residues. V shed 6 bases and J 3 bases; nucleotides not matched to a gene: 9. This CDR3 is CASSPIRQGYTEAFF. CDR3 bases: TGTGCCAGCTCTCCCATCAGACAGGGGTACACTGAAGCTTTCTTT.